These 17 T cell receptor beta chains originate from one sample sequenced in a study of T cell repertoires in cytomegalovirus infection. TCRdb reprocessed the reads with MiXCR, giving one entry per CDR3 protein. The sample has 100,000 to 150,000 distinct CDR3 sequences, over 25% seen once. The antigens these receptors bind are not known. The sample consisted of CD8+ T cells from cultured PBMCs, taken from culture after CMV antigen stimulation. The receptor source for this set is a human donor in good health (CMV status not recorded). Some clones in this sample may be carry-over from other donors' samples.

This clonotype was picked up a small number of times. The chain recombines TRBV12-3 or TRBV12-4 with TRBJ2-4, with TRBD1 matching over 7 bases. The CDR3 is made up of 15 amino acids. Germline trimming cut 3 bases from V and 8 bases from J; bases unmatched to any gene: 10. The CDR3 here is CASSFGDRGLDIQYF. Here the CDR3 DNA reads TGTGCCAGCAGTTTCGGGGACAGAGGCTTGGACATTCAGTACTTC.

This clonotype was observed at least ten times. This chain connects TRBV7-2 to TRBJ2-3; D not certain. Trimming shortened V by 3 bases and J by 1 base, and 8 bases separated the two germline ends. This CDR3 is 14 amino acids long. Germline V gene lookup returns CDR1 SGHTA and CDR2 FQGNSA. In DNA, the CDR3 is TGTGCCAGCAGCTTCTACCACCGCACAGATACGCAGTATTTT. As protein: CASSFYHRTDTQYF.

The chain has TRBV19 and TRBJ1-5; perhaps TRBD1 as D (6 bases). Germline values: CDR1 LNHDA, CDR2 SQIVND (reference sequence). The germline V and J ends were trimmed by 10 bases and 4 bases, with 14 bases remaining between them. The CDR3 has 13 amino acids. The CDR3 spells CATDGGPNQPQHF. The CDR3 DNA reads as TGTGCCACCGATGGGGGGCCAAATCAGCCCCAGCATTTT.

This clonotype was counted between two and nine times. The CDR3 loop is CASSQDPRIFPTRQYF. CDR3 DNA: TGCGCCAGCAGCCAAGATCCCCGAATCTTCCCTACGAGGCAGTACTTC. The chain carries TRBV4-1 and TRBJ2-7; D uncertain. The CDR3 length is 16 residues. Germline V CDR1 and CDR2: MGHRA, YSYEKL. V dropped 0 bases and J dropped 9 bases, with 21 bases sitting between them.

In this sample, this clonotype turned up a few times. The chain carries TRBV19 and TRBJ2-1; possibly TRBD2 for D (6 bases). Germline-derived CDR1 and CDR2 are LNHDA and SQIVND (reference sequence). The length of the CDR3 is 14 residues. V shed 7 bases and J shed 8 bases, with 18 bases lying between them. This chain's CDR3 is CASNVGGDMDEQFF. CDR3 bases: TGTGCCAGTAACGTGGGAGGTGATATGGATGAGCAGTTCTTC.

This clonotype showed up just once. The chain couples TRBV14 to TRBJ2-1, with D unresolved. Germline assignment: CDR1 SGHDN and CDR2 FVKESK. Trimming left V 1 base short and J 12 bases short, with 13 bases between. This CDR3 is built from 13 residues. DNA for the CDR3: TGTGCCAGCAGCCAAGGCCGAGGTGCTATGCAGTTCTTC. Translated: CASSQGRGAMQFF.

This chain uses TRBV7-6 with TRBJ2-5; no clear D gene. The CDR3 has 15 residues. V was cut by 1 base and J by 5 bases, with 14 bases left in between. Germline lookup yields CDR1 SGHVS and CDR2 FNYEAQ. CDR3 sequence: CASSLVSSPFETQYF. As DNA, the CDR3 is TGTGCCAGCAGCTTAGTCTCTTCCCCATTTGAGACCCAGTACTTC.

J is TRBJ2-1 and V is TRBV12-3 or TRBV12-4; TRBD2 agrees at 14 bases. This CDR3 has 15 amino acids. V dropped 5 bases and J dropped 8; count of bases not matched to a gene: 5. The CDR3 DNA reads as TGTGCCAGCAGTCCGACTAGCGGGGGGGCTGATGAGCAGTTCTTC. It is translated as CASSPTSGGADEQFF.

The chain carries TRBV15 and TRBJ1-4; maybe TRBD1 (5 bases). From germline, CDR1 is LNHNV and CDR2 YYDKDF (reference sequence). CDR3 length equals 16 residues. Trimming removed 5 bases from V and 6 bases from J, with 19 bases in between. Here the CDR3 reads CATSRIPQESDEKLFF. CDR3 nucleotides: TGTGCCACCAGCCGCATCCCACAGGAAAGTGATGAAAAACTGTTTTTT.

The J gene is TRBJ1-1, the V gene TRBV7-9; tentatively, D is TRBD1 (6 bases). The CDR3 loop spans 12 amino acids. Germline V CDR1 and CDR2: SEHNR, FQNEAQ (reference sequence). V lost 4 bases, J lost 8 bases, and 11 bases lay in between. The CDR3 reads CASSYFGTEAFF. The CDR3 DNA reads TGTGCCAGCAGCTATTTCGGGACAGAAGCTTTCTTT.

This clonotype occurred many times. J is TRBJ1-1 and V is TRBV28, with TRBD1 as a possible D gene (5 bases). The CDR3 totals 14 residues. The V and J ends lost 3 bases and 3 bases respectively, with 11 bases between them. Germline CDR1 reads MDHEN; CDR2 reads SYDVKM. Written as DNA, the CDR3 is TGTGCCAGCAGTTTGACCCGAGGGGACACTGAAGCTTTCTTT. It is translated as CASSLTRGDTEAFF.

The rearrangement links TRBV19 to TRBJ2-1, with TRBD2 identical over 8 bases. Germline CDR1 is LNHDA and CDR2 is SQIVND (reference sequence). The J segment lost 4 bases and the V segment lost 5 bases, leaving 4 bases of the junction unmatched. CDR3 length: 14 residues. CDR3 coding DNA: TGTGCCAGTAGTCATATAGCGGGATACAATGAGCAGTTCTTC. Translated, it gives CASSHIAGYNEQFF.

The rearrangement uses TRBV7-8 and TRBJ1-1; TRBD1 aligns across 9 bases. The CDR3 spans 15 residues. Germline assignment: CDR1 SGHVS and CDR2 FQNEAQ. The J segment lost 8 bases and the V segment lost 3 bases, leaving 10 bases of the junction unmatched. Here the CDR3 reads CASSFLAGQGLEAFF. The CDR3 DNA follows: TGTGCCAGCAGCTTTTTAGCAGGACAGGGGCTAGAAGCTTTCTTT.

DNA of the CDR3: TGTGCCAGCAGTTTCCCAGGGGCCCAAGAGACCCAGTACTTC. Translating it yields CASSFPGAQETQYF. This chain uses TRBV12-3 or TRBV12-4 with TRBJ2-5, with a possible D match to TRBD1 (6 bases). The CDR3 length is 14 residues. V gave up 3 bases and J gave up 1 base, with 9 bases separating them.

This clonotype has a count of ten or more. The chain uses TRBV3-1 and TRBJ2-5; TRBD2 matches at 10 bases. CDR3 length equals 16 residues. Per germline, CDR1 LGHDT and CDR2 YNNKEL (reference sequence). J was trimmed by 7 bases and V by 4 bases; bases with no gene match: 12. CDR3 sequence reads: CASSPPSGGSGGTQYF. CDR3 nucleotides: TGTGCCAGCAGCCCCCCTAGCGGGGGCTCTGGGGGGACCCAGTACTTC.

J is TRBJ1-1 and V is TRBV4-1, with no clear D. Germline V gene data show CDR1 as MGHRA and CDR2 as YSYEKL. Trimming pared 2 bases from V and 5 bases from J, leaving 12 bases between. This CDR3 is built from 14 residues. DNA of the CDR3: TGCGCCAGCAGCCAAATCGGGTCGAGGACTGAAGCTTTCTTT. Its protein product is CASSQIGSRTEAFF.

This clonotype was observed a few times. The rearrangement uses TRBV27 and TRBJ1-1, with 12 bases matching TRBD1. Germline loops: CDR1 MNHEY, CDR2 SMNVEV (reference sequence). The CDR3 loop spans 15 amino acids. V shed 5 bases, J shed 5 bases, and the junction held 6 bases outside the gene matches. The CDR3 reads CASSTGTGGITEAFF. CDR3 in DNA: TGTGCCAGCAGTACCGGGACAGGGGGCATAACTGAAGCTTTCTTT.